The next 17 T cell receptor beta chains were all read from a single sample in a study of blood T cell repertoires in COVID-19. The table came from immunoSEQ multiplex PCR; TCRdb's copy has only in-frame clones and leaves some out. The sample consists of approximately 100,000 clones, less than 85% of them appearing once. Sequenced material: peripheral blood. All receptors come from a woman aged 55-70 years with acute or convalescent COVID-19.

V gene TRBV7-9 combines with J gene TRBJ2-1; a weak D match, TRBD2 (6 bases). The V and J ends lost 8 bases and 5 bases respectively, with 19 bases between them. There are 15 residues in the CDR3. The germline gives CDR1 SEHNR, CDR2 FQNEAQ (reference sequence). CDR3: CASFLGSALNNEQFF. The CDR3 DNA is TGTGCCAGCTTTCTCGGGAGTGCGTTGAACAATGAGCAGTTCTTC.

V usage is TRBV20-1 and J usage is TRBJ2-1, with 9 bases fitting TRBD2. Germline V gene data show CDR1 as DFQATT and CDR2 as SNEGSKA (reference sequence). The J segment lost 1 base and the V segment lost 3 bases, leaving 1 base of the junction unmatched. This CDR3 is 14 amino acids long. This chain's CDR3 is CSASLAGSYNEQFF. In nucleotides, the CDR3 is TGCAGTGCTAGTCTAGCGGGATCCTACAATGAGCAGTTCTTC.

This chain connects TRBV28 to TRBJ2-7, with 9 bases aligning to TRBD1. This CDR3 comprises 15 residues. Germline trimming cut 1 base from V and 4 bases from J; bases unmatched to any gene: 5. From germline, CDR1 is MDHEN and CDR2 SYDVKM. CDR3: CASSLSDRGWYEQYF. CDR3 coding DNA: TGTGCCAGCAGTTTATCGGACAGGGGTTGGTACGAGCAGTACTTC.

The chain has TRBV5-1 and TRBJ1-1, with D tentatively TRBD1 (5 bases). With 2 bases removed from V and 3 bases from J, the gap between germline ends came to 11 bases. Germline V gene sequence: CDR1 SGHRS, CDR2 YFSETQ. This CDR3 has 14 residues. In DNA form, the CDR3 reads TGCGCCAGCAGCTTCTCAGGGTTGGACACTGAAGCTTTCTTT. It yields the protein CASSFSGLDTEAFF.

This chain uses TRBV6-2 or TRBV6-3 with TRBJ2-7; TRBD1 agrees at 8 bases. Germline CDR1 is MNHEY and CDR2 is SVGEGT. The CDR3 covers 14 residues. V dropped 5 bases and J dropped 3; count of bases not matched to a gene: 6. The CDR3 is CASSRTGMDYEQYF. In DNA form, the CDR3 reads TGTGCCAGCAGTCGGACAGGGATGGACTACGAGCAGTACTTC.

The chain uses TRBV2 and TRBJ1-5; 7 positions agree with TRBD1. V lost 6 bases, J lost 9 bases, and 8 bases stayed unmatched. The CDR3 has 13 residues. CDR1 is SNHLY, CDR2 FYNNEI, per germline. The CDR3 here is CASRNRGSGPQHF. CDR3 coding DNA: TGTGCCAGCAGGAACAGGGGTTCCGGGCCCCAGCATTTT.

V is TRBV5-1 and J is TRBJ2-3; 11 nucleotides align to TRBD2. Germline lookup yields CDR1 SGHRS and CDR2 YFSETQ. The CDR3 totals 16 residues. V lost 5 bases, J lost 4 bases, and 9 bases stayed unmatched. CDR3: CASRHLAGGNADTQYF. CDR3 DNA: TGCGCCAGCAGACATCTAGCGGGGGGTAACGCAGATACGCAGTATTTT.

The chain employs TRBV11-2 and TRBJ2-5, with TRBD1 matching over 11 bases. This CDR3 is 15 amino acids long. Unmatched junction bases numbered 5, after V lost 4 bases and J lost 4 bases. CDR1 and CDR2 from the germline V gene are SGHAT and FQNNGV. The CDR3 here is CASSSSDRGRETQYF. CDR3 bases: TGTGCCAGCAGCTCCTCGGACAGGGGGCGAGAGACCCAGTACTTC.

This chain links TRBV19 with TRBJ1-4, with D tentatively TRBD1 (6 bases). CDR1 and CDR2 (germline): LNHDA, SQIVND (reference sequence). CDR3 length: 13 residues. V was shortened by 4 bases and J by 8 bases, with 11 bases between the two germline ends. CDR3 bases: TGTGCCAGTAGTAGCCCAGGGGCGGAAAAACTGTTTTTT. Translation gives CASSSPGAEKLFF.

This chain uses TRBV27 with TRBJ1-6, with TRBD1 matching 8 bases. This CDR3 is 16 amino acids long. With V trimmed by 6 bases and J by 10 bases, 14 bases remained unmatched. Per germline, CDR1 MNHEY and CDR2 SMNVEV (reference sequence). The CDR3, as DNA: TGTGCCAGCAGAGTTCAACTAGGACAGGGTAACTCACCCCTCCACTTT. It yields the protein CASRVQLGQGNSPLHF.

The genes are TRBV7-9 and TRBJ1-3; a possible D gene is TRBD1 (6 bases). This CDR3 is 16 amino acids long. Trimming removed 1 base at V and 0 bases at J, with 10 bases between. Germline V gene data show CDR1 as SEHNR and CDR2 as FQNEAQ (reference sequence). The CDR3 sequence is CASSLDRASSGNTIYF. CDR3 nucleotide sequence: TGTGCCAGCAGCTTAGACAGGGCAAGCTCTGGAAACACCATATATTTT.

The chain joins TRBV19 to TRBJ1-2; the D is unclear. The ends were cut back, 6 bases at V and 4 bases at J, with 15 bases in the middle. Germline V gives CDR1 LNHDA, CDR2 SQIVND (reference sequence). The CDR3 sequence is 14 residues long. Written as DNA, the CDR3 is TGTGCCAGTAGCCAGGTGGTTGTCTCCTATGGCTACACCTTC. Translating it yields CASSQVVVSYGYTF.

The chain recombines TRBV5-4 with TRBJ1-2; 7 bases agree with TRBD1. CDR1 and CDR2 (germline): SGHNT, YYREEE (reference sequence). The junction had 17 bases not matched to a gene; V was cut back by 4 bases and J by 8 bases. The CDR3 extends over 16 amino acids. The CDR3 protein is CASSQRGQPNFGGYTF. CDR3 DNA sequence: TGTGCCAGCAGCCAGAGGGGACAGCCGAACTTTGGGGGCTACACCTTC.

V gene TRBV19 combines with J gene TRBJ2-5; 9 bases are a match to TRBD2. This CDR3 comprises 13 residues. CDR1 is LNHDA and CDR2 is SQIVND in the germline V gene (reference sequence). The V gene end was trimmed by 5 bases and the J gene end by 2 bases; junction bases not matched to a gene: 0. The CDR3 spells CASSAGGQETQYF. In DNA, the CDR3 is TGTGCCAGTAGTGCGGGAGGGCAAGAGACCCAGTACTTC.

V gene TRBV7-2 combines with J gene TRBJ2-7; 13 nucleotides match TRBD2. The germline V gene encodes CDR1 SGHTA and CDR2 FQGNSA. J gave up 0 bases and V 4 bases, and 9 bases lay outside the gene matches. This CDR3 has 18 amino acids. The CDR3 here is CASSWTTSGGASSYEQYF. The CDR3 nucleotides are TGTGCCAGCAGCTGGACCACTAGCGGGGGGGCGAGCTCCTACGAGCAGTACTTC.

V usage is TRBV24-1 and J usage is TRBJ2-3; the match to TRBD2 covers 10 bases. CDR1 is KGHDR, CDR2 SFDVKD, per germline. The CDR3 has 17 amino acids. The junction had 4 bases not matched to a gene; V was cut back by 0 bases and J by 2 bases. The CDR3: CATSDLQLAGNTDTQYF. CDR3 bases: TGTGCCACCAGTGATTTGCAACTAGCGGGGAACACAGATACGCAGTATTTT.

The CDR3 sequence is CASNSGQGKKYGYTF. The CDR3 DNA follows: TGTGCCAGTAATTCAGGACAGGGCAAAAAATATGGCTACACCTTC. The chain carries TRBV19 and TRBJ1-2, with TRBD1 matching 8 bases. The germline gives CDR1 LNHDA, CDR2 SQIVND (reference sequence). Trimming took 7 bases from V and 5 from J; bases not matched to a gene: 12. The CDR3 is 15 amino acids. The full variable domain, rest sourced from reference TRBV19 and TRBJ1-2, is DGGITQSPKYLFRKEGQNVTLSCEQNLNHDAMYWYRQDPGQGLRLIYYSQIVNDFQKGDIAEGYSVSREKKESFPLTVTSAQKNPTAFYLCASNSGQGKKYGYTFGSGTRLTVV.